This TCR beta chain was recorded in a study of cytomegalovirus exposure and HLA in healthy donors. Overall study results and limits: More clonal expansion characterized HLA-associated TCR beta chains than equally common others in a later analysis. In a later analysis, at a false discovery rate of 0.05, roughly 17,000 TCR beta sequences matched HLA alleles.

Germline V gene sequence: CDR1 LGHNA, CDR2 YNFKEQ. There are 17 residues in the CDR3. V lost 0 bases and J lost 5; bases outside the gene matches: 11. This clone was seen only a few times. Antigen specificity is unknown. Researchers ran the PCR with 60 Vbeta and 13 Jbeta primers. Data came from immunoSEQ multiplex PCR; TCRdb stores just in-frame clones and leaves some out. The data hold 150,000 or so clones, with around 79% observed a single time. This sequence was found in a young man in good health and CMV-seropositive. The rearrangement uses TRBV4-2 and TRBJ2-3; 7 nucleotides match TRBD1. The source material was PBMCs. Written as DNA, the CDR3 is TGTGCCAGCAGCCAAGATCTTTCAACAGGGGCAGGAGATACGCAGTATTTT. Translation gives CASSQDLSTGAGDTQYF.